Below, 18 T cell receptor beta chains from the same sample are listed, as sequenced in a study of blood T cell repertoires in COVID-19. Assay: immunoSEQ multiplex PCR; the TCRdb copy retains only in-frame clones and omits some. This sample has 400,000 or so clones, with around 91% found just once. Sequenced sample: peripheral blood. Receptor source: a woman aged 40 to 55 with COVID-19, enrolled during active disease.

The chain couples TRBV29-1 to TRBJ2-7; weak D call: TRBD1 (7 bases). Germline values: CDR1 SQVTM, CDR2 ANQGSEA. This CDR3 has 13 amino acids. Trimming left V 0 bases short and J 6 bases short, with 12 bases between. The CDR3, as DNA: TGCAGCGTTGAAGATGTCCAGGGGGGCGAGCAGTACTTC. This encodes CSVEDVQGGEQYF.

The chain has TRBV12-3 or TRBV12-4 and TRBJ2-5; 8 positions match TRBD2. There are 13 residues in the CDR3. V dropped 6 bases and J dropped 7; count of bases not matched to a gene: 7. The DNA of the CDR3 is TGTGCCAGCAGGATAGCGGGGTCAGGGACCCAGTACTTC. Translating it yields CASRIAGSGTQYF.

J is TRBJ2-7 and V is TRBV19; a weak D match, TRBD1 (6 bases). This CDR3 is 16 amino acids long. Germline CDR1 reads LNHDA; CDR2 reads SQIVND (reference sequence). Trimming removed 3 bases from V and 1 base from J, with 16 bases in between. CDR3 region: CASSISARQVSYEQYF. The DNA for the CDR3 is TGTGCCAGTAGTATCTCAGCTCGACAGGTGTCCTACGAGCAGTACTTC.

The CDR3 spells CASSQPISGENGYTF. CDR3 nucleotide sequence: TGTGCCAGCAGCCAACCCATAAGCGGGGAGAATGGCTACACCTTC. The chain combines TRBV4-2 with TRBJ1-2; D call uncertain. Trimming cost V 2 bases and J 6 bases, with 16 bases left between them. Germline-derived CDR1 and CDR2 are LGHNA and YNFKEQ. This CDR3 contains 15 residues.

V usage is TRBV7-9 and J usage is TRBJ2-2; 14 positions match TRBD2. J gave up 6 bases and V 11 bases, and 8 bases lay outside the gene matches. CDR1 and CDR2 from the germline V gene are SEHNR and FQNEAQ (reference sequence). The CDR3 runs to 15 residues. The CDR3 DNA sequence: TGTGCCCAGACAGGACTAGCGGGAGGCGCCGGGGAGCTGTTTTTT. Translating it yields CAQTGLAGGAGELFF.

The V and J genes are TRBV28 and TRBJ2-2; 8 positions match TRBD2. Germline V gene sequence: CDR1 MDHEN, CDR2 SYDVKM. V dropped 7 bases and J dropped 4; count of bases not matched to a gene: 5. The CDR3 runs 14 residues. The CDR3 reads CASKRRGGTGELFF. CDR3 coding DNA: TGTGCCAGCAAGAGACGGGGGGGCACCGGGGAGCTGTTTTTT.

The CDR3 region has the DNA TGTGCCAGCAGTTACTCGAGAGTGGACTTGGATGGCTACACCTTC. Protein product: CASSYSRVDLDGYTF. The chain employs TRBV6-6 and TRBJ1-2; no clear D gene. The CDR3 is made up of 15 amino acids. Trimming cost V 0 bases and J 6 bases, with 14 bases left between them. From germline, CDR1 is MNHNY and CDR2 SVGAGI (reference sequence).

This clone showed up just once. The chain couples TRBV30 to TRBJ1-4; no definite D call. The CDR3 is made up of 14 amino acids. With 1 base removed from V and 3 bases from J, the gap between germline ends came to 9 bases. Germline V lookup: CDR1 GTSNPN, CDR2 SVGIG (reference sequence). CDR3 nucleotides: TGTGCCTGGAGTGACGGTTCTGCTAATGAAAAACTGTTTTTT. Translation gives CAWSDGSANEKLFF. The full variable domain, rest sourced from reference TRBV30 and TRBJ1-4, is SQTIHQWPATLVQPVGSPLSLECTVEGTSNPNLYWYRQAAGRGLQLLFYSVGIGQISSEVPQNLSASRPQDRQFILSSKKLLLSDSGFYLCAWSDGSANEKLFFGSGTQLSVL.

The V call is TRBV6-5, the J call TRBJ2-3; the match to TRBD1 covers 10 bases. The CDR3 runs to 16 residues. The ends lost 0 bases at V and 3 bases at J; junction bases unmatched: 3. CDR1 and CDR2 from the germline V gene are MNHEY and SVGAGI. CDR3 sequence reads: CASSYSTGGDTDTQYF. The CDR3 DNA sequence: TGTGCCAGCAGTTACTCGACAGGGGGCGATACAGATACGCAGTATTTT.

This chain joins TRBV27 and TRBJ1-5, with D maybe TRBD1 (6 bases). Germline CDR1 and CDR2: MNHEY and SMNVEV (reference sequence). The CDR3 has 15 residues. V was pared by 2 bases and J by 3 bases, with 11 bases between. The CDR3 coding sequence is TGTGCCAGCAGTTTACAGGGGATTTTCAATCAGCCCCAGCATTTT. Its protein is CASSLQGIFNQPQHF.

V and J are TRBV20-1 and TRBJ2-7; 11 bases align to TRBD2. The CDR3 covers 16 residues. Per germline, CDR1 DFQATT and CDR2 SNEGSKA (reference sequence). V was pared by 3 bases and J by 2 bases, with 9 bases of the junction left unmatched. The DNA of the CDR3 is TGCAGTGCTAGTCATCTAGCGGGAGGTGAACCCTACGAGCAGTACTTC. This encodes CSASHLAGGEPYEQYF.

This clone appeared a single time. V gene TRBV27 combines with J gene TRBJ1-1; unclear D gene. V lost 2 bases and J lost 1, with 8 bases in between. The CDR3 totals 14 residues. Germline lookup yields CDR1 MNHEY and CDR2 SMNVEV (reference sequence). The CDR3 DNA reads TGTGCCAGCAGTTTAATTGGGCCGAACACTGAAGCTTTCTTT. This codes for CASSLIGPNTEAFF.

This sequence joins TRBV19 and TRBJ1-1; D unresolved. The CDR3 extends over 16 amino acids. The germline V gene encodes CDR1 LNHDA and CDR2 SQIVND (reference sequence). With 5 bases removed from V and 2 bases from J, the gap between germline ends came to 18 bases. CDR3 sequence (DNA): TGTGCCAGTAGTCCATTTATGGAGCCCTCCAACACTGAAGCTTTCTTT. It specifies CASSPFMEPSNTEAFF.

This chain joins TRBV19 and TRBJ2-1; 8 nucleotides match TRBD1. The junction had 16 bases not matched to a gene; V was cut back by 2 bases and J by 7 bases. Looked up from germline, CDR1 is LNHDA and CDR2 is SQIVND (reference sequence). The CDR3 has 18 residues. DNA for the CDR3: TGTGCCAGTAGTATATCTACGATGTACAGGGGGATGTTGAATGAGCAGTTCTTC. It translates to CASSISTMYRGMLNEQFF. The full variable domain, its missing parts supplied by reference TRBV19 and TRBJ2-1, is DGGITQSPKYLFRKEGQNVTLSCEQNLNHDAMYWYRQDPGQGLRLIYYSQIVNDFQKGDIAEGYSVSREKKESFPLTVTSAQKNPTAFYLCASSISTMYRGMLNEQFFGPGTRLTVL.

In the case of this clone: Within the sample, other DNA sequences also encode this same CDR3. The CDR3 DNA reads as TGTGCCAGCAGGGGGCTTGAGACCCAGTACTTC. It encodes CASRGLETQYF. The chain has TRBV27 and TRBJ2-5, with a tentative D call TRBD1 (5 bases). Trimming took 6 bases from V and 5 from J, leaving 7 bases between them. Germline values: CDR1 MNHEY, CDR2 SMNVEV (reference sequence). This CDR3 contains 11 residues.

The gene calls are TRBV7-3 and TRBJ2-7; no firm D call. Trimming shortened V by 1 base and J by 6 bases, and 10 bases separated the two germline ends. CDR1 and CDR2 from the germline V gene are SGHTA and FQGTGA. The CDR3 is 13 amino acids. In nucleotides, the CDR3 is TGTGCCAGCAGCTTAAAGTCGGTCGGCGAGCAGTACTTC. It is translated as CASSLKSVGEQYF.

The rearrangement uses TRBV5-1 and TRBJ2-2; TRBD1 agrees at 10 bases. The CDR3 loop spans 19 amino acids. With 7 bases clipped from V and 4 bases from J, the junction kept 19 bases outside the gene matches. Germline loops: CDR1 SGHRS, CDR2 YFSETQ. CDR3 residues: CASLPGQGLSGRTTGELFF. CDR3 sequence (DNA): TGCGCCAGCCTACCGGGACAGGGGCTCTCCGGACGGACCACCGGGGAGCTGTTTTTT. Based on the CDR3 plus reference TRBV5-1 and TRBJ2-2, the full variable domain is KAGVTQTPRYLIKTRGQQVTLSCSPISGHRSVSWYQQTPGQGLQFLFEYFSETQRNKGNFPGRFSGRQFSNSRSEMNVSTLELGDSALYLCASLPGQGLSGRTTGELFFGEGSRLTVL.

CDR3 protein: CASSSTVPNEKLFF. Here the CDR3 DNA reads TGTGCCAGCAGTTCGACAGTTCCTAATGAAAAACTGTTTTTT. The V gene is TRBV28, the J gene TRBJ1-4; weak D call: TRBD1 (5 bases). The CDR3 sequence is 14 residues long. The germline gives CDR1 MDHEN, CDR2 SYDVKM. Trimming shortened V by 4 bases and J by 3 bases, and 9 bases separated the two germline ends.